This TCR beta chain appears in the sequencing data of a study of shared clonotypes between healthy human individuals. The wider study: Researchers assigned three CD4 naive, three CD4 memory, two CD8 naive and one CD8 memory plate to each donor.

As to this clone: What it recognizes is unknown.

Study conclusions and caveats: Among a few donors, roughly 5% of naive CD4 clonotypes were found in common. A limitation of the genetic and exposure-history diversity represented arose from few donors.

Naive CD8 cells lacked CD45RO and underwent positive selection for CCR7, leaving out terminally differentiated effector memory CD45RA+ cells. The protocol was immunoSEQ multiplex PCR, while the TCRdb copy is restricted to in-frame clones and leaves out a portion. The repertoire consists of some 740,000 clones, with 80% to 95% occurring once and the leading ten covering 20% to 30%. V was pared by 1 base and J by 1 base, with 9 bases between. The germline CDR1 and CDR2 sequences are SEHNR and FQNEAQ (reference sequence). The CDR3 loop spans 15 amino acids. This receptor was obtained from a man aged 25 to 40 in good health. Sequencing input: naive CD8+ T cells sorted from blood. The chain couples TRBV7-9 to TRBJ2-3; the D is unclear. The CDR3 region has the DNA TGTGCCAGCAGCTTAGTGAGCGAAGGCACAGATACGCAGTATTTT. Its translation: CASSLVSEGTDTQYF.